This T cell receptor beta chain was sequenced during a study of OX40 agonist ivuxolimab in advanced cancers. Study details: Patients treated during dose escalation were battling hepatocellular carcinoma, melanoma, renal cell or head and neck cancer. Aged roughly 23 to 90 with a mean of approximately 60 years, they were about 83% male. Study-level findings and limits: Several nonresponders also turned out to have low normalized T-cell clonal expansion. Expanded clones were, on average, more numerous among CD8+ T cells than CD4+.

Measured with immunoSEQ multiplex PCR; TCRdb has only the in-frame clones, and not every one. The sample carries about 100,000 clones, around 80% recorded once. V was shortened by 7 bases and J by 2 bases, with 12 bases between the two germline ends. The germline CDR1 and CDR2 sequences are MNHEY and SMNVEV (reference sequence). The CDR3 has 15 amino acids. Turning to this clone: Its target is not known.

The V gene is TRBV27, the J gene TRBJ2-6, with D possibly being TRBD2 (5 bases). The specimen comprised CD4+ or CD8+ T cells sorted from blood, sampled in a trial of the OX40 agonist ivuxolimab. The receptor's source is an adult with an advanced solid tumor such as melanoma, head and neck, liver or kidney cancer. As DNA, the CDR3 is TGTGCCAGCACCTTCGGGATCGCTGGGGCCAACGTCCTGACTTTC. Translation: CASTFGIAGANVLTF.